Listed here are 10 T cell receptor beta chains from one sample, sequenced in a study of cytomegalovirus exposure and HLA in healthy donors. The assay was immunoSEQ multiplex PCR, and TCRdb's table has in-frame clones only and misses some. Altogether roughly 90,000 clones are present, over 85% being singletons, with the ten largest covering around 1.1%. Sequencing was done on a sample of PBMCs. Receptor source: a woman aged 25 to 39 in good health and CMV-seropositive.

The chain joins TRBV7-2 to TRBJ2-6; 8 nucleotides line up with TRBD1. Trimming took 0 bases from V and 1 from J; bases not matched to a gene: 11. Germline-derived CDR1 and CDR2 are SGHTA and FQGNSA. The CDR3 covers 20 residues. The CDR3 region has the DNA TGTGCCAGCAGCTTAGCGTTGCGGACAGGGTCATTATCTGGGGCCAACGTCCTGACTTTC. It encodes CASSLALRTGSLSGANVLTF.

The table lists this clone with a few counts. The chain uses TRBV18 and TRBJ1-1, with D possibly TRBD1 on 6 matching bases. V was clipped by 4 bases and J by 0 bases, with 15 bases between them. Germline assignment: CDR1 KGHSH and CDR2 LQKENI. The length of the CDR3 is 16 residues. CDR3 protein: CASSLTTGDLNTEAFF. Here the CDR3 DNA reads TGTGCCAGCTCACTTACGACAGGTGACCTGAACACTGAAGCTTTCTTT.

The chain joins TRBV19 to TRBJ1-1; 7 bases line up with TRBD1. The junction had 7 bases not matched to a gene; V was cut back by 7 bases and J by 5 bases. CDR1 and CDR2 (germline): LNHDA, SQIVND (reference sequence). The CDR3 extends over 13 amino acids. The CDR3 sequence: CASITTGITEAFF. DNA of the CDR3: TGTGCCAGTATCACGACAGGGATAACTGAAGCTTTCTTT.

V and J are TRBV28 and TRBJ2-7, with 13 bases lining up with TRBD2. Germline values: CDR1 MDHEN, CDR2 SYDVKM. The CDR3 spans 15 residues. Unmatched junction bases numbered 6, after V lost 5 bases and J lost 5 bases. The CDR3 is CASSAGTSGKNEQYF. CDR3 nucleotides: TGTGCCAGCAGTGCTGGGACTAGCGGGAAGAACGAGCAGTACTTC.

Only one count was recorded for this clone. CDR3 nucleotide sequence: TGTGCCTGGAGAGCGACAGGGAATAGTAACATTCAGTACTTC. Encoded protein: CAWRATGNSNIQYF. The rearrangement links TRBV30 to TRBJ2-4; 7 bases are a match to TRBD1. Germline V lookup: CDR1 GTSNPN, CDR2 SVGIG (reference sequence). CDR3 size: 14 residues. J gave up 7 bases and V 3 bases, and 9 bases lay outside the gene matches.

V and J are TRBV28 and TRBJ1-5, with 7 bases that match TRBD1. Germline-derived CDR1 and CDR2 are MDHEN and SYDVKM. The CDR3 extends over 17 amino acids. Trimming at V came to 6 bases and at J to 6 bases, leaving 17 bases not matched to a gene. The CDR3 DNA sequence: TGTGCCAGCAGCCCGAAGGCGGACCGACAGGGACGTCAGCCCCAGCATTTT. This encodes CASSPKADRQGRQPQHF.

The rearrangement links TRBV11-3 to TRBJ2-2; D possibly corresponds to TRBD2 (5 bases). The CDR3 consists of 16 residues. The V gene's germline CDR1 is SGHNT and CDR2 YENEEA. V lost 0 bases, J lost 5 bases, and 13 bases lay in between. DNA of the CDR3: TGTGCCAGCAGCTTAGAGCTAGCACAAGATACCGGGGAGCTGTTTTTT. Translated: CASSLELAQDTGELFF. Complete variable domain (other parts from reference TRBV11-3 and TRBJ2-2): EAGVVQSPRYKIIEKKQPVAFWCNPISGHNTLYWYLQNLGQGPELLIRYENEEAVDDSQLPKDRFSAERLKGVDSTLKIQPAELGDSAVYLCASSLELAQDTGELFFGEGSRLTVL.

The V call is TRBV7-2, the J call TRBJ2-7; D gene unclear. This CDR3 comprises 12 residues. Looked up from germline, CDR1 is SGHTA and CDR2 is FQGNSA. V was cut by 2 bases and J by 8 bases, with 10 bases left in between. In nucleotides, the CDR3 is TGTGCCAGCAGCTTATCTTCGGAGAAGCAGTACTTC. As protein: CASSLSSEKQYF.

The V call is TRBV11-2, the J call TRBJ2-5; no clear D. V dropped 0 bases and J dropped 4 bases, with 12 bases sitting between them. The CDR3 extends over 15 amino acids. CDR1 is SGHAT and CDR2 is FQNNGV in the germline V gene. CDR3 bases: TGTGCCAGCAGCTTAGACCCGTCGTCGGGAGAGACCCAGTACTTC. Translated, it gives CASSLDPSSGETQYF. Full variable domain (rest looked up from reference TRBV11-2 and TRBJ2-5): EAGVAQSPRYKIIEKRQSVAFWCNPISGHATLYWYQQILGQGPKLLIQFQNNGVVDDSQLPKDRFSAERLKGVDSTLKIQPAKLEDSAVYLCASSLDPSSGETQYFGPGTRLLVL.

V and J are TRBV11-2 and TRBJ2-1, with TRBD2 identical over 11 bases. V was pared by 3 bases and J by 7 bases, with 5 bases of the junction left unmatched. The CDR3 sequence is 15 residues long. Germline CDR1 reads SGHAT; CDR2 reads FQNNGV. The CDR3, as DNA: TGTGCCAGCAGCTTTGGGACTAGCGGACCTAATGAGCAGTTCTTC. It translates to CASSFGTSGPNEQFF.